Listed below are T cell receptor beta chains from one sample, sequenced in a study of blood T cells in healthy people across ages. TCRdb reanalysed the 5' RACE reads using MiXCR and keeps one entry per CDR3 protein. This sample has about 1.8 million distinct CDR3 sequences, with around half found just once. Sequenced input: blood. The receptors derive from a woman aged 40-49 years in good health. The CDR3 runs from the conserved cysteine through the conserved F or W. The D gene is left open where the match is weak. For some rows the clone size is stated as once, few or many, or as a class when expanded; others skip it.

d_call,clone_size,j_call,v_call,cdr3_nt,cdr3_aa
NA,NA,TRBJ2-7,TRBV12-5,TGTGCTAGTGGTTTGTGGGGTACGGTAAATGAGCAGTACTTC,CASGLWGTVNEQYF
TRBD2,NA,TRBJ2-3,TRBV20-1,TGCAGTGCCCCGTGGAGCGGGGTCACAGATACGCAGTATTTT,CSAPWSGVTDTQYF
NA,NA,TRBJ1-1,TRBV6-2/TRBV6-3,TGTGCCAGCAGCGCCGGGGGCTGGGCTACTGAAGCTTTCTTT,CASSAGGWATEAFF
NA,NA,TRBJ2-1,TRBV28,TGTGCCAGCAAAATACAGGGTCATGAGCAGTTCTTC,CASKIQGHEQFF
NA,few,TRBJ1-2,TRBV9,TGTGCCAGCAGTGTTGAGGGTGGCGGCTACACCTTC,CASSVEGGGYTF
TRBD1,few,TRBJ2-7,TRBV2,TGTGCCAGCACTCGGACAGGTCTATCCTACGAGCAGTACTTC,CASTRTGLSYEQYF
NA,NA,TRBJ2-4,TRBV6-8,TGTGCCACCACCTGGAGGGGAACCAAAAACATTCAGTACTTC,CATTWRGTKNIQYF
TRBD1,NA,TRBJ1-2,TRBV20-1,TGCAGTCCAAATGACAGGGGGCTTGGCTATGGCTACACCTTC,CSPNDRGLGYGYTF
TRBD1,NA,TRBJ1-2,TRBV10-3,TGTGCCATCAGTGGGTCTTTTGATTTGGACAGGGGCGGCGGCTACACCTTC,CAISGSFDLDRGGGYTF
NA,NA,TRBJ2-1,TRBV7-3,TGTGCCAGCACAAACAGCGGATACAATGAGCAGTTCTTC,CASTNSGYNEQFF
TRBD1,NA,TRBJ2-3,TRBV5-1,TGCGCCAGCAGCCCCGACAGGGGTTGCACAGATACGCAGTATTTT,CASSPDRGCTDTQYF